A single sample is the source of the 26 T cell receptor beta chains below, sequenced in a study of T-cell memory formation after mild COVID-19. One entry per CDR3 protein, called by TCRdb with MiXCR from the 5' RACE reads. The sample holds more than 350,000 distinct CDR3 sequences; 20% to 25% are singletons and the top ten take 12%. The source material was PBMCs or a T cell subset sorted from them (not recorded which). Source of these receptors: an adult woman who had mild COVID-19 (a few samples of this study predate the infection). Cell type and time point are not known.

A few counts support this clonotype. The chain carries TRBV12-3 or TRBV12-4 and TRBJ2-5; 10 bases agree with TRBD2. After removal of 6 bases from V and 5 bases from J, the junction contained 12 bases not matched to a gene. The CDR3 sequence is 16 residues long. CDR3 in DNA: TGTGCCAGCAGCTCCTGGGTAGCGGGGGGAGGGGAGACCCAGTACTTC. Its protein product is CASSSWVAGGGETQYF.

This clonotype has only a few counts. V and J are TRBV18 and TRBJ1-1; D is undetermined. CDR3 size: 16 residues. Germline V gene data show CDR1 as KGHSH and CDR2 as LQKENI. Trimming left V 3 bases short and J 4 bases short, with 18 bases between. The CDR3 region is CASSPRIGWSPTEAFF. CDR3 coding DNA: TGTGCCAGCTCACCTCGGATAGGGTGGTCTCCCACTGAAGCTTTCTTT.

This clonotype has a handful of counts. This chain joins TRBV7-2 and TRBJ2-1; 14 bases align to TRBD2. Germline V lookup: CDR1 SGHTA, CDR2 FQGNSA. With 5 bases clipped from V and 10 bases from J, the junction kept 1 base outside the gene matches. The CDR3 has 13 residues. The CDR3 DNA sequence: TGTGCCAGCAGCCGGACTAGCGGGGGGGAGCAGTTCTTC. Its protein product is CASSRTSGGEQFF.

This clonotype has just a few counts. The chain has TRBV7-2 and TRBJ2-1, with 8 bases aligning to TRBD2. This CDR3 region has 20 residues. Trimming removed 1 base from V and 1 base from J; junction bases left unmatched: 15. Germline CDR1 is SGHTA and CDR2 is FQGNSA. The CDR3 reads CASSLEGTSGAPPSYNEQFF. CDR3 DNA: TGTGCCAGCAGCTTAGAGGGTACTAGCGGAGCCCCACCTTCCTACAATGAGCAGTTCTTC.

DNA of the CDR3: TGTGCCAGCAGCTGGGTCGGGAACGGACAGGGGAATCAGCCCCAGCATTTT. The encoded protein is CASSWVGNGQGNQPQHF. The V call is TRBV12-3 or TRBV12-4, the J call TRBJ1-5; 9 bases are shared with TRBD1. The CDR3 is 17 residues long. After removal of 6 bases from V and 4 bases from J, the junction contained 13 bases not matched to a gene.

The chain has TRBV27 and TRBJ2-7, with D tentatively TRBD2 (6 bases). Germline V lookup: CDR1 MNHEY, CDR2 SMNVEV (reference sequence). This CDR3 has 16 residues. With 3 bases removed from V and 4 bases from J, the gap between germline ends came to 19 bases. CDR3 amino acids: CASSFLGGDGLYEQYF. The CDR3 nucleotides are TGTGCCAGCAGTTTCTTGGGGGGAGATGGCTTATACGAGCAGTACTTC.

The genes are TRBV3-1 and TRBJ2-5; TRBD2 agrees at 9 bases. From germline, CDR1 is LGHDT and CDR2 YNNKEL (reference sequence). This CDR3 has 14 amino acids. The V and J ends lost 1 base and 9 bases, in that order; junction bases with no gene match: 6. The CDR3 loop is CASSQGGSGGPQYF. CDR3 coding DNA: TGTGCCAGCAGCCAAGGGGGTAGCGGGGGTCCCCAGTACTTC.

This chain links TRBV14 with TRBJ2-1, with D possibly TRBD2 on 5 matching bases. This CDR3 has 18 residues. Germline loops: CDR1 SGHDN, CDR2 FVKESK. Trimming cost V 4 bases and J 2 bases, with 21 bases left between them. CDR3 region: CASSLFSDPKRTYNEQFF. The CDR3 nucleotides read TGTGCCAGCAGCCTTTTTAGCGACCCAAAACGTACCTACAATGAGCAGTTCTTC.

This clonotype was detected only a few times. The V gene is TRBV7-2, the J gene TRBJ2-2; 8 bases match TRBD2. V shed 3 bases, J shed 5 bases, and the junction held 5 bases outside the gene matches. The CDR3 is made up of 15 amino acids. The germline V gene has CDR1 SGHTA and CDR2 FQGNSA. The CDR3 spells CASSFGTSGTGELFF. In DNA, the CDR3 is TGTGCCAGCAGCTTTGGGACTAGTGGAACCGGGGAGCTGTTTTTT.

The chain joins TRBV6-1 to TRBJ2-7; 9 bases are a match to TRBD1. Germline CDR1 and CDR2: MNHNS and SASEGT. Germline trimming cut 7 bases from V and 5 bases from J; bases unmatched to any gene: 6. There are 13 residues in the CDR3. CDR3 sequence reads: CASTRQGGHEQYF. The DNA for the CDR3 is TGTGCCAGCACCAGACAGGGGGGCCACGAGCAGTACTTC.

This clonotype was found a few times. The J gene is TRBJ2-2, the V gene TRBV2, with unresolved D. Germline V lookup: CDR1 SNHLY, CDR2 FYNNEI. V was pared by 7 bases and J by 3 bases, with 9 bases between. The CDR3 is 13 amino acids. CDR3 sequence (DNA): TGTGCCAGCATCCGGCAGGACACCGGGGAGCTGTTTTTT. Translated, it gives CASIRQDTGELFF.

This clonotype was seen only a few times. This chain uses TRBV20-1 with TRBJ2-1, with D unresolved. The CDR3 is 13 residues long. Germline V gene lookup returns CDR1 DFQATT and CDR2 SNEGSKA (reference sequence). The DNA of the CDR3 is TGCGGTTCCCGAGGCCACTTGGCCAATGAGCAGTTCTTC. Its translation is CGSRGHLANEQFF.

The chain is built from TRBV15 and TRBJ2-5; 8 nucleotides match TRBD1. Per germline, CDR1 LNHNV and CDR2 YYDKDF (reference sequence). The CDR3 runs to 16 residues. Trimming took 5 bases from V and 7 from J; bases not matched to a gene: 15. For the CDR3, the DNA is TGTGCCACCAGCGGTTCCGCGGGGACAGGTCACAGGACCCAGTACTTC. Translated: CATSGSAGTGHRTQYF.

This clonotype occurred many times. The chain employs TRBV4-2 and TRBJ2-3, with 7 bases aligning to TRBD2. Losses at the gene ends were 3 bases for V and 2 bases for J; bases not matched to a gene: 8. This CDR3 region has 16 residues. Germline V gene sequence: CDR1 LGHNA, CDR2 YNFKEQ. The CDR3 DNA sequence: TGTGCCAGCAGCCAGACTAGCAGGATTCTCACAGATACGCAGTATTTT. The encoded protein is CASSQTSRILTDTQYF.

This rearrangement joins TRBV25-1 to TRBJ1-2; D may be TRBD1 (5 bases). CDR1 and CDR2 from the germline V gene are MGHDK and SYGVNS. The CDR3 is made up of 13 amino acids. With 4 bases removed from V and 4 bases from J, the gap between germline ends came to 10 bases. CDR3 nucleotides: TGTGCCAGCAGTGGAGACAGCCTCTATGGCTACACCTTC. Its translation: CASSGDSLYGYTF.

The chain uses TRBV5-1 and TRBJ1-2; D uncertain. Germline V lookup: CDR1 SGHRS, CDR2 YFSETQ. The V end was cut by 0 bases, the J end by 2 bases, with 11 bases between. This CDR3 has 15 residues. CDR3 DNA: TGCGCCAGCAGCTTGGAAGGCCCTAGCAACTATGGCTACACCTTC. Translating gives CASSLEGPSNYGYTF.

In its sample, this clonotype was seen a few times. The chain is built from TRBV15 and TRBJ2-7; D is unresolved. Trimming removed 0 bases from V and 3 bases from J, with 12 bases in between. The CDR3 consists of 15 residues. The germline CDR1 and CDR2 sequences are LNHNV and YYDKDF (reference sequence). Here the CDR3 DNA reads TGTGCCACCAGCAGAGAAAGAACGCGTCTCTACGAGCAGTACTTC. Its protein product is CATSRERTRLYEQYF.

V is TRBV9 and J is TRBJ1-2; TRBD1 matches 7 bases. The CDR3 consists of 14 residues. V was pared by 5 bases and J by 6 bases, with 10 bases of the junction left unmatched. CDR1 is SGDLS and CDR2 is YYNGEE in the germline V gene. The CDR3: CASRNNTGDDGYTF. The CDR3 DNA follows: TGTGCCAGCAGAAACAATACAGGGGATGATGGCTACACCTTC.

This chain links TRBV3-1 with TRBJ2-3; 7 bases line up with TRBD2. Germline assignment: CDR1 LGHDT and CDR2 YNNKEL (reference sequence). This CDR3 comprises 14 residues. V shed 5 bases and J 0 bases; nucleotides not matched to a gene: 2. CDR3 nucleotides: TGTGCCAGCAGCGGACTAGAGAGCACAGATACGCAGTATTTT. Translating gives CASSGLESTDTQYF.

The rearrangement joins TRBV15 to TRBJ2-7, with D maybe TRBD1 (5 bases). V dropped 5 bases and J dropped 0 bases, with 17 bases sitting between them. Germline V CDR1 and CDR2: LNHNV, YYDKDF (reference sequence). The length of the CDR3 is 16 residues. CDR3 in DNA: TGTGCCACCAGCTCAGGGCAAGGGGCTGACTCCTACGAGCAGTACTTC. Translated, it gives CATSSGQGADSYEQYF. Complete variable domain (other parts from reference TRBV15 and TRBJ2-7): DAMVIQNPRYQVTQFGKPVTLSCSQTLNHNVMYWYQQKSSQAPKLLFHYYDKDFNNEADTPDNFQSRRPNTSFCFLDIRSPGLGDTAMYLCATSSGQGADSYEQYFGPGTRLTVT.

The chain carries TRBV7-9 and TRBJ2-7; TRBD1 aligns across 7 bases. Germline V gives CDR1 SEHNR, CDR2 FQNEAQ (reference sequence). Unmatched junction bases numbered 2, after V lost 6 bases and J lost 0 bases. The CDR3 has 13 residues. The CDR3 nucleotides are TGTGCCAGCAGGGGGACAGTCTCCTACGAGCAGTACTTC. Protein sequence: CASRGTVSYEQYF.

The chain joins TRBV14 to TRBJ2-3; 11 nucleotides agree with TRBD2. Trimming cost V 1 base and J 6 bases; bases outside gene matches: 18. This CDR3 has 20 residues. Germline V gene lookup returns CDR1 SGHDN and CDR2 FVKESK. The CDR3 bases are TGTGCCAGCAGCCAAGGGCTAGCGGGAGGAAGGAGCAACGAGCTCGATACGCAGTATTTT. As protein: CASSQGLAGGRSNELDTQYF.

This clonotype has only one observation. The J gene is TRBJ1-1, the V gene TRBV5-1; the D is unclear. The germline V gene has CDR1 SGHRS and CDR2 YFSETQ. CDR3 size: 12 residues. V gave up 3 bases and J gave up 2 bases, with 5 bases separating them. CDR3 protein: CASSSTNTEAFF. The DNA of the CDR3 is TGCGCCAGCAGCTCTACTAACACTGAAGCTTTCTTT.

This clonotype has more than one count but fewer than ten. The V gene is TRBV9, the J gene TRBJ1-1; maybe TRBD1 (5 bases). The CDR3 extends over 16 amino acids. Germline CDR1 is SGDLS and CDR2 is YYNGEE. Trimming stripped 3 bases from V and 7 bases from J, with 22 bases between. As DNA, the CDR3 is TGTGCCAGCAGCGGAGGGTCGACTGACTCGGGGGATGAAGCTTTCTTT. Its protein product is CASSGGSTDSGDEAFF.

The chain recombines TRBV6-2 or TRBV6-3 with TRBJ2-5; no reliable D call. The CDR3 consists of 14 residues. With 2 bases removed from V and 5 bases from J, the gap between germline ends came to 12 bases. From germline, CDR1 is MNHEY and CDR2 SVGEGT. The chain's CDR3 is CASSYKVEEETQYF. In nucleotides, the CDR3 is TGTGCCAGCAGTTACAAAGTGGAAGAGGAGACCCAGTACTTC.

This clonotype was counted between two and nine times. The chain carries TRBV24-1 and TRBJ2-1, with 11 bases lining up with TRBD2. Looked up from germline, CDR1 is KGHDR and CDR2 is SFDVKD. The CDR3 is 15 amino acids. The V and J ends lost 4 bases and 16 bases, in that order; junction bases with no gene match: 14. The CDR3 spells CATSDRTPTGLAVFF. Here the CDR3 DNA reads TGTGCCACCAGTGACCGAACCCCAACGGGACTAGCGGTATTCTTC.